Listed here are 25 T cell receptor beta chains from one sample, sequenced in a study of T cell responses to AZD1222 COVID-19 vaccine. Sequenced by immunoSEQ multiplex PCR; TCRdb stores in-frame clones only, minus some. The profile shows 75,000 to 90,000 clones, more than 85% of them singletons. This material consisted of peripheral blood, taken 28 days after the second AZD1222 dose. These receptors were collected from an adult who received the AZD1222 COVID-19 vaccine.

The CDR3 is CASSPLGNTEAFF. The DNA for the CDR3 is TGTGCCAGCTCACCACTGGGGAACACTGAAGCTTTCTTT. The chain employs TRBV18 and TRBJ1-1; D remains ambiguous. V lost 1 base to trimming and J lost 1 base, with 4 bases between them. The CDR3 is made up of 13 amino acids. CDR1 and CDR2 from the germline V gene are KGHSH and LQKENI.

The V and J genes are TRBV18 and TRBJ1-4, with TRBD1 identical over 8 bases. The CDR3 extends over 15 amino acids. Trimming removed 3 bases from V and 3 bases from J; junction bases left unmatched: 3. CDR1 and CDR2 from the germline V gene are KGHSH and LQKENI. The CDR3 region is CASSPSGGPNEKLFF. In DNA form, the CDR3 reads TGTGCCAGCTCACCTTCAGGGGGCCCTAATGAAAAACTGTTTTTT.

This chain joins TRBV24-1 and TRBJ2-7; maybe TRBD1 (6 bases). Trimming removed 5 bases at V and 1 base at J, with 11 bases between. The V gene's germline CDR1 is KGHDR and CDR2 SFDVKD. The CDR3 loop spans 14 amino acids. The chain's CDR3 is CATSGDTTSYEQYF. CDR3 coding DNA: TGTGCCACCAGTGGGGACACCACTTCCTACGAGCAGTACTTC.

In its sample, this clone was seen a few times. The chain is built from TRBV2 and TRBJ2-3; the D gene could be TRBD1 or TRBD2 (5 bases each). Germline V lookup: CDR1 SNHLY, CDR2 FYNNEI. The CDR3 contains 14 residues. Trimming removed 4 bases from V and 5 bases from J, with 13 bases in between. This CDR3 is CASSVTRGIDTQYF. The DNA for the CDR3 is TGTGCCAGCAGTGTCACTAGGGGAATAGATACGCAGTATTTT.

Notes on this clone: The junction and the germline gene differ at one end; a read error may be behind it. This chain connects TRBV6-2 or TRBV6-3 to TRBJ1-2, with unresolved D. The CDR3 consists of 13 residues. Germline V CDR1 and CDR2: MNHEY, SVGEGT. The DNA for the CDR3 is TGTGCCAGCAGTTACTCTTTGACGTATGGCTGCACCTTC. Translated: CASSYSLTYGCTF.

The CDR3 reads CASSFWLAKNIQYF. The CDR3 nucleotides read TGTGCCAGCAGCTTTTGGCTAGCCAAAAACATTCAGTACTTC. The chain recombines TRBV5-5 with TRBJ2-4; D gene uncertain. This CDR3 is built from 14 residues. V dropped 2 bases and J dropped 0 bases, with 6 bases sitting between them. Per germline, CDR1 SGHKS and CDR2 YYEKEE (reference sequence).

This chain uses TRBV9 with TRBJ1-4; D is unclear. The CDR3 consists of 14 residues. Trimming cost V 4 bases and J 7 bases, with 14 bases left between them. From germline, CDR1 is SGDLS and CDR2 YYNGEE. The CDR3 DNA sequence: TGTGCCAGCAGCCATGGGTTGGGCGGTGAAAAACTGTTTTTT. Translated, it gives CASSHGLGGEKLFF.

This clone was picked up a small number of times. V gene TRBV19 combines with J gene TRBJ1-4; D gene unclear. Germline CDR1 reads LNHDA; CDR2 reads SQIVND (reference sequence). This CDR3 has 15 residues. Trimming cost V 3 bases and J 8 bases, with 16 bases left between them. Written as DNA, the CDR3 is TGTGCCAGTAGTATGAAGACGCCCACTGGGGAAAAACTGTTTTTT. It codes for CASSMKTPTGEKLFF. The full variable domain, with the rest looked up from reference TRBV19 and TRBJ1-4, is DGGITQSPKYLFRKEGQNVTLSCEQNLNHDAMYWYRQDPGQGLRLIYYSQIVNDFQKGDIAEGYSVSREKKESFPLTVTSAQKNPTAFYLCASSMKTPTGEKLFFGSGTQLSVL.

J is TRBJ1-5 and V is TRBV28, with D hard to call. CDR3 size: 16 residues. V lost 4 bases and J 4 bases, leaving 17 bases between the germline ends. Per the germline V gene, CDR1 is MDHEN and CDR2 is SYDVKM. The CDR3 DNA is TGTGCCAGCAGTTCATCAGGAATCGCAGGAAATCAGCCCCAGCATTTT. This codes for CASSSSGIAGNQPQHF.

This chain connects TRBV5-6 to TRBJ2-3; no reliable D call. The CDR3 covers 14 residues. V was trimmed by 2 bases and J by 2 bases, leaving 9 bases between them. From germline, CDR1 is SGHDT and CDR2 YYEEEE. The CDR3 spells CASSFATNTDTQYF. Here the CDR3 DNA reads TGTGCCAGCAGCTTCGCGACAAACACAGATACGCAGTATTTT.

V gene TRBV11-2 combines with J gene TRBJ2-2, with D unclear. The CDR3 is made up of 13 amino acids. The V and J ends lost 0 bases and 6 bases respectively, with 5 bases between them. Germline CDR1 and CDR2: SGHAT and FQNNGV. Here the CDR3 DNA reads TGTGCCAGCAGCTTAGATTACGCCGGGGAGCTGTTTTTT. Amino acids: CASSLDYAGELFF.

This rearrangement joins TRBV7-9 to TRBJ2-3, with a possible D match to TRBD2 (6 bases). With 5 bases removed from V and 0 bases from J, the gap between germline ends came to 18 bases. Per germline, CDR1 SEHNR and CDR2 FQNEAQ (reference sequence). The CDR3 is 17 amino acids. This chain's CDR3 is CASSHSPAGRSTDTQYF. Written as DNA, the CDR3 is TGTGCCAGCAGCCACAGTCCGGCAGGGAGGAGCACAGATACGCAGTATTTT.

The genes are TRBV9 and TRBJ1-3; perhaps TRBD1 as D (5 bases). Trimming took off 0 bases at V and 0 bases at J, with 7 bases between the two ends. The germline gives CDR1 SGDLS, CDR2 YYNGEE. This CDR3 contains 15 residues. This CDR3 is CASSVGGSSGNTIYF. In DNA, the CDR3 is TGTGCCAGCAGCGTAGGGGGGAGCTCTGGAAACACCATATATTTT.

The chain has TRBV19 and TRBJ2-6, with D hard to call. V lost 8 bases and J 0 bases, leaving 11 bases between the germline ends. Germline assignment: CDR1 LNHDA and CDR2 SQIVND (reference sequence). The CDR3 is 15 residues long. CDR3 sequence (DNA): TGTGCCAGTCAACGGGTGGACTCTGGGGCCAACGTCCTGACTTTC. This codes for CASQRVDSGANVLTF.

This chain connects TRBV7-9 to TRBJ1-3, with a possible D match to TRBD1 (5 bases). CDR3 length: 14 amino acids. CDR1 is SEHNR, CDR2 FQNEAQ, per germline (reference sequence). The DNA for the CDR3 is TGTGCTCAGCGAGGGGACCCCTCTGGAAACACCATATATTTT. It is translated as CAQRGDPSGNTIYF.

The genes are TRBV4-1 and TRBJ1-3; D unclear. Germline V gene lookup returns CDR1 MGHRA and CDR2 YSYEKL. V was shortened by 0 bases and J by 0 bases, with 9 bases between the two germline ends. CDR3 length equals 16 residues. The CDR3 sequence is CASSQEGGGSGNTIYF. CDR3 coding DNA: TGCGCCAGCAGCCAAGAGGGCGGAGGCTCTGGAAACACCATATATTTT.

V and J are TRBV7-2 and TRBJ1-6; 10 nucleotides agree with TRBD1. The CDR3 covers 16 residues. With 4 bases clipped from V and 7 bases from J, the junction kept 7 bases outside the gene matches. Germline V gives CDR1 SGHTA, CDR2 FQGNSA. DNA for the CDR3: TGTGCCAGCAGCTATAGACAGGGGGCATCCAATTCACCCCTCCACTTT. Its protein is CASSYRQGASNSPLHF.

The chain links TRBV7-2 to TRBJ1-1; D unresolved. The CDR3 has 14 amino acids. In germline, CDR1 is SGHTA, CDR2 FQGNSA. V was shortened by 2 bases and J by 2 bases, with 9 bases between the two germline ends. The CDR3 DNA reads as TGTGCCAGCAGCTTATATGCGAGTAACACTGAAGCTTTCTTT. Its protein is CASSLYASNTEAFF.

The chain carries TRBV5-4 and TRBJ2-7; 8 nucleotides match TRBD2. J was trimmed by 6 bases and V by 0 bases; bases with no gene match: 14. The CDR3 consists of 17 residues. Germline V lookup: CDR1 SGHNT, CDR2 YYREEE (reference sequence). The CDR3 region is CASSLAWNSGISSEQYF. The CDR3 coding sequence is TGTGCCAGCAGCTTGGCCTGGAATAGCGGGATCTCAAGCGAGCAGTACTTC.

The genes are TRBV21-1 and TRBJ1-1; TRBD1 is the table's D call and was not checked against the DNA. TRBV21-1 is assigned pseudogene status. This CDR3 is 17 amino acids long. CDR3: CASSKSRDSIRNRWAFF. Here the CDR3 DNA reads TGTGCCAGCAGCAAAAGCCGGGACAGCATTCGAAATAGGTGGGCTTTCTTT.

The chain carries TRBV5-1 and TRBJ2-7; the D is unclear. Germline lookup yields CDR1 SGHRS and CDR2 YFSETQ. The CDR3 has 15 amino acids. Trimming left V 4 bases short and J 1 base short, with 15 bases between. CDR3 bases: TGCGCCAGCAGCCCTCTGGGCCCTGGATCCTACGAGCAGTACTTC. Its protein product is CASSPLGPGSYEQYF.

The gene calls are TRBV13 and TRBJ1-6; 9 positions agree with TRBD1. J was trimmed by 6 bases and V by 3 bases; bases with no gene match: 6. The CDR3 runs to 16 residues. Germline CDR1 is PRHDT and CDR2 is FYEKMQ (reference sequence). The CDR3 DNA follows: TGTGCCAGCAGCTTTGGGACAGGGATCGCTAATTCACCCCTCCACTTT. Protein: CASSFGTGIANSPLHF.

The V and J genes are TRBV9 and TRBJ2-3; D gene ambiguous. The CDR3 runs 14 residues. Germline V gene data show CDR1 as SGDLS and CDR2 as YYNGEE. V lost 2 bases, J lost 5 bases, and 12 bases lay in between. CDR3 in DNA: TGTGCCAGCAGCGTCGAAGGGATCGGAGATACGCAGTATTTT. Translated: CASSVEGIGDTQYF.

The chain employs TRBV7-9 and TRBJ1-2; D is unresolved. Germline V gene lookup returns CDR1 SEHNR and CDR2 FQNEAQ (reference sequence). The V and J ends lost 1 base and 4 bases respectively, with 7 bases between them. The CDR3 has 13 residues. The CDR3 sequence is CASSLGNPYGYTF. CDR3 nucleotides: TGTGCCAGCAGCTTAGGAAATCCCTATGGCTACACCTTC. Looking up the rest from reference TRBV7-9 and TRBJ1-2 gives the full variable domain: DTGVSQNPRHKITKRGQNVTFRCDPISEHNRLYWYRQTLGQGPEFLTYFQNEAQLEKSRLLSDRFSAERPKGSFSTLEIQRTEQGDSAMYLCASSLGNPYGYTFGSGTRLTVV.

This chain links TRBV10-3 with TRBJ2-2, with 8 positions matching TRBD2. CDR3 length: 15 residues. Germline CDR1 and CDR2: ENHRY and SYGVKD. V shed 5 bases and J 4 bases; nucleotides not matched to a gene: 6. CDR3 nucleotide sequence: TGTGCCATCAGTTATCGGGAGGGGAGCACCGGGGAGCTGTTTTTT. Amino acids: CAISYREGSTGELFF.